This is a list of T cell receptor beta chains from one sample in a study of T cells in localized non-small cell lung cancer. This table comes from immunoSEQ multiplex PCR, and its TCRdb copy is limited to in-frame clones, with some not included. In the table there are 70,000 to 90,000 clones, more than 70% of which are singletons. This specimen consisted of peripheral blood, obtained before any cancer treatment. Receptors originate from a female donor older than 55 with stage I lung adenocarcinoma. The CDR3 runs from the conserved cysteine through the conserved F or W. D genes are given only for firm matches. Only some rows state a clone size, as once, few, many or a class for expanded clones.

V	D	J	size	length	CDR3	DNA
TRBV30	.	TRBJ1-3	few	11	CAWSPGNTIYF	TGTGCCTGGAGTCCTGGAAACACCATATATTTT
TRBV7-3	TRBD2	TRBJ2-7	.	15	CASSQASGSTYEQYF	TGTGCCAGCAGCCAAGCTAGCGGTAGTACCTACGAGCAGTACTTC
TRBV6-6	.	TRBJ1-2	.	15	CASGSSGGGFSGYTF	TGTGCCAGCGGATCATCGGGTGGGGGATTTAGCGGCTACACCTTC
TRBV19	TRBD1	TRBJ1-1	.	14	CASKVGTAYTEAFF	TGTGCCAGTAAAGTCGGGACAGCCTACACTGAAGCTTTCTTT
TRBV4-3	TRBD2	TRBJ2-1	.	15	CASSQEGTSGGRQFF	TGCGCCAGCAGCCAAGAGGGGACTAGCGGGGGGCGGCAGTTCTTC
TRBV4-1	.	TRBJ2-7	.	16	CASSQVRSAQVYEQYF	TGCGCCAGCAGCCAAGTAAGGAGCGCGCAGGTCTACGAGCAGTACTTC
TRBV25-1	TRBD1	TRBJ2-7	few	14	CASSEQDRGYEQYF	TGTGCCAGCAGTGAACAGGACAGGGGATACGAGCAGTACTTC
TRBV27	TRBD1	TRBJ1-2	once	15	CASSYRGSANYGYTF	TGTGCCAGCAGTTACAGGGGCAGCGCTAACTATGGCTACACCTTC
TRBV7-2	.	TRBJ1-2	.	17	CASSFGRASFLAYGYTF	TGTGCCAGCAGCTTCGGGCGGGCAAGTTTCCTAGCCTATGGCTACACCTTC
TRBV6-1	.	TRBJ1-4	.	12	CASSPRGEKLFF	TGTGCCAGCAGTCCCCGTGGTGAAAAACTGTTTTTT
TRBV10-1	.	TRBJ1-2	.	14	CASSPRTGNYGYTF	TGCGCCAGCAGTCCAAGGACGGGGAACTATGGCTACACCTTC
TRBV21-1	.	TRBJ2-1	.	18	CASSKEGVKGARTDEQFF	TGTGCCAGCAGCAAAGAAGGAGTAAAGGGGGCCCGTACCGATGAGCAGTTCTTC
TRBV7-2	TRBD2	TRBJ2-7	.	17	CASSLVKASGTSYEQYF	TGTGCCAGCAGCTTAGTTAAGGCTAGCGGGACCTCCTACGAGCAGTACTTC
TRBV28	.	TRBJ1-4	once	16	CASSWQGGATNEKLFF	TGTGCCAGCAGTTGGCAAGGGGGGGCAACTAATGAAAAACTGTTTTTT
TRBV6-1	.	TRBJ1-1	.	12	CASSVGGTEAFF	TGTGCCAGCAGTGTGGGAGGAACCGAAGCTTTCTTT
TRBV6-1	TRBD1	TRBJ2-7	once	14	CASRDREGAYEQYF	TGTGCCAGCAGGGACAGGGAAGGGGCCTACGAGCAGTACTTC
TRBV19	TRBD1	TRBJ2-7	.	15	CASSTSGQGSYEQYF	TGTGCCAGTAGTACCTCAGGACAGGGCTCCTACGAGCAGTACTTC
TRBV4-3	.	TRBJ2-7	few	14	CASSQDRAGGEQYF	TGCGCCAGCAGCCAAGATAGAGCTGGGGGCGAGCAGTACTTC
TRBV7-9	TRBD1	TRBJ2-5	.	15	CASSLGTGLQETQYF	TGTGCCAGCAGCCTAGGGACAGGGCTACAAGAGACCCAGTACTTC
TRBV29-1	.	TRBJ2-2	.	13	CSVRAQGTGELFF	TGCAGCGTTCGTGCACAGGGCACCGGGGAGCTGTTTTTT
TRBV5-1	.	TRBJ1-2	.	14	CASSPQTVNYGYTF	TGCGCCAGCAGCCCCCAGACAGTTAACTATGGCTACACCTTC
TRBV28	TRBD1	TRBJ1-2	.	14	CASSETTGSYGYTF	TGTGCCAGCAGTGAAACGACAGGGAGCTATGGCTACACCTTC
TRBV7-2	.	TRBJ2-7	.	15	CASSLEGLSSYEQYF	TGTGCCAGCAGCTTAGAAGGGCTAAGCTCCTACGAGCAGTACTTC
TRBV6-1	.	TRBJ2-1	.	15	CASRKDSFSYNEQFF	TGTGCCAGCAGAAAAGACAGCTTCTCCTACAATGAGCAGTTCTTC
TRBV28	TRBD1	TRBJ1-2	.	14	CASSLSGGGYGYTF	TGTGCCAGCAGTTTGTCAGGGGGCGGCTATGGCTACACCTTC
TRBV15	.	TRBJ1-3	.	15	CATSPWTSSGNTIYF	TGTGCCACCAGCCCCTGGACTTCCTCTGGAAACACCATATATTTT
TRBV19	.	TRBJ1-6	.	16	CASRSLEGYGNSPLHF	TGTGCCAGTAGAAGTTTGGAGGGCTATGGAAATTCACCCCTCCACTTT
TRBV7-9	.	TRBJ1-1	.	16	CASSLGGGLGNTEAFF	TGTGCCAGCAGCTTAGGTGGGGGGCTTGGGAACACTGAAGCTTTCTTT
TRBV4-3	TRBD2	TRBJ2-1	.	15	CASSRTGTSLHEQFF	TGCGCCAGCAGCCGGACCGGGACTAGCCTCCATGAGCAGTTCTTC
TRBV5-1	.	TRBJ1-4	few	17	CASSLDPVGTTNEKLFF	TGCGCCAGCAGCTTGGACCCCGTCGGTACAACTAATGAAAAACTGTTTTTT
TRBV29-1	TRBD1	TRBJ2-5	.	16	CSVEDLPGTGELAQYF	TGCAGCGTTGAAGACCTACCCGGGACAGGGGAACTGGCCCAGTACTTC
TRBV28	.	TRBJ2-3	.	15	CASSPAIPSTDTQYF	TGTGCCAGCAGCCCCGCAATTCCTAGCACAGATACGCAGTATTTT
TRBV19	TRBD1	TRBJ2-4	.	14	CASSWDRAKNIQYF	TGTGCCAGTAGCTGGGACAGGGCCAAAAACATTCAGTACTTC
TRBV27	.	TRBJ1-5	few	15	CASRAGVFSNQPQHF	TGTGCCAGCAGGGCAGGGGTCTTTAGCAATCAGCCCCAGCATTTT
TRBV4-2	.	TRBJ2-3	few	13	CASSRSGGDTQYF	TGTGCCAGCAGCCGCTCCGGGGGAGATACGCAGTATTTT
TRBV6-4	.	TRBJ2-7	.	15	CASSDLNPLEYEQYF	TGTGCCAGCAGTGACCTGAATCCCCTAGAATATGAGCAGTACTTC
TRBV30	.	TRBJ1-2	.	12	CAWSGVFNGYTF	TGTGCCTGGAGTGGGGTTTTTAATGGCTACACCTTC
TRBV30	TRBD1	TRBJ2-3	.	15	CAWSEGQGFFDTQYF	TGTGCCTGGAGCGAAGGACAGGGGTTTTTTGATACGCAGTATTTT
TRBV5-4	.	TRBJ2-5	many	14	CASSVGSQKETQYF	TGTGCCAGCAGCGTTGGATCCCAGAAAGAGACCCAGTACTTC
TRBV7-2	.	TRBJ2-7	.	14	CASRSGQYGDEQYF	TGTGCCAGCAGATCGGGGCAGTACGGGGACGAGCAGTACTTC
TRBV12-5	.	TRBJ2-1	.	15	CASGFEGTPFNEQFF	TGTGCTAGTGGTTTTGAGGGGACCCCCTTCAATGAGCAGTTCTTC
TRBV6-1	TRBD1	TRBJ2-5	.	14	CASSEGDSRETQYF	TGTGCCAGCAGTGAAGGGGACAGTCGAGAGACCCAGTACTTC
TRBV19	.	TRBJ1-2	.	15	CASSMGLWRDYGYTF	TGTGCCAGTAGTATGGGACTTTGGAGGGACTATGGCTACACCTTC
TRBV6-6	TRBD1	TRBJ1-2	.	14	CASRGQGAGYGYTF	TGTGCCAGCAGGGGACAGGGGGCCGGCTATGGCTACACCTTC
TRBV6-6	TRBD1	TRBJ2-1	.	16	CASTVEGAFLFNEQFF	TGTGCCAGCACAGTCGAGGGGGCTTTTCTTTTTAATGAGCAGTTCTTC
TRBV28	.	TRBJ2-3	.	13	CASLIFGTDTQYF	TGTGCCAGCCTAATTTTCGGCACAGATACGCAGTATTTT
TRBV18	TRBD1	TRBJ2-7	.	14	CASSPRTGIHEQHF	TGTGCCAGCTCACCCAGGACAGGGATCCACGAGCAGCACTTC
TRBV5-6	.	TRBJ2-3	.	15	CASSLGRGGTDTQYF	TGTGCCAGCAGCTTGGGACGAGGGGGCACAGATACGCAGTATTTT
TRBV7-2	TRBD1	TRBJ1-2	.	16	CASSLAGQGGVYGYTF	TGTGCCAGCAGCTTAGCCGGACAGGGCGGGGTCTATGGCTACACCTTC